This T cell receptor (beta chain) was identified during a study of blood T cell repertoires in COVID-19. Turning to the study itself: From the United States, Italy and Spain came samples of acute and convalescent COVID-19.

This clone has just one count. In Seattle, patients joined the study during active infection and were tracked longitudinally. Sequencing was performed with immunoSEQ multiplex PCR; in TCRdb, only in-frame clones are kept and a portion is missing. The table has a few hundred thousand clones, under 90% seen once. The CDR3 length is 13 residues. V was pared by 5 bases and J by 6 bases, with 13 bases between. CDR1 is SEHNR and CDR2 is FQNEAQ in the germline V gene (reference sequence). Material: peripheral blood. The clonotype was recovered from a woman aged 80 or older with COVID-19, enrolled during active disease. The V and J genes are TRBV7-9 and TRBJ1-2, with D possibly being TRBD1 (5 bases). CDR3 in amino acids: CASSGMKGDGYTF. CDR3 nucleotide sequence: TGTGCCAGCAGCGGGATGAAAGGGGATGGCTACACCTTC.